This TCR beta chain was sequenced for a study of T-cell memory formation after mild COVID-19. The wider study: Largely, TCR clusters stayed within a single donor. Whole-study results and caveats: CM and EM subsets held most contracting CD4+ clones; EMRA held CD8+ ones. Clones that contracted from day 15 to 85 were balanced CD4/CD8, while later expanders leaned CD4+.

Worth noting for this clonotype: The antigen remains undetermined.

TCRdb re-derived calls from the 5' RACE reads in MiXCR, one entry per CDR3 protein. This sample carries around 390,000 distinct CDR3 sequences, about 16% of them seen once, and the ten largest clones take approximately 21%. From germline, CDR1 is KGHDR and CDR2 SFDVKD. CDR3 length: 13 amino acids. The ends were cut back, 7 bases at V and 1 base at J, with 9 bases in the middle. This receptor was taken from a man aged 18-30 years who had mild COVID-19 (a few samples of this study predate the infection). Cell type and time point are not known. The V call is TRBV24-1, the J call TRBJ2-5; the D gene could be TRBD1 or TRBD2 (5 bases each). Sequenced sample: PBMCs or a T cell subset sorted from them (not recorded which). CDR3 loop: CATRGDGQETQYF. The DNA of the CDR3 is TGTGCCACCAGGGGGGACGGCCAAGAGACCCAGTACTTC.